This TCR beta chain was retrieved from a study of OX40 agonist ivuxolimab in advanced cancers. Overall study context: Dose-escalation patients were diagnosed with hepatocellular carcinoma, melanoma, renal cell cancer or head and neck cancer. General study results and limits: Circulating CD4+ and CD8+ T cells showed clonal expansion by week 6 at 0.1 to 3.0 mg/kg.

Note on this clone: What it binds is not known.

Some clones are missing from TCRdb's copy, which holds only in-frame ones; the method was immunoSEQ multiplex PCR. The sample consists of roughly 22,000 clones, roughly nine tenths of them appearing once. Blood specimens came from baseline, cycle 4 day 1, and cycle 7 day 1. Trimming stripped 3 bases from V and 0 bases from J, with 9 bases between. This CDR3 has 15 residues. Germline V gene data show CDR1 as MGHRA and CDR2 as YSYEKL. The sequences come from CD4+ or CD8+ T cells sorted from blood, collected in a trial of the OX40 agonist ivuxolimab. The chain employs TRBV4-1 and TRBJ2-1; possibly TRBD2 for D (5 bases). The clonotype was recovered from an adult with an advanced solid tumor such as melanoma, head and neck, liver or kidney cancer. The DNA for the CDR3 is TGCGCCAGCAGCCAGGGAGCGGTCTCCTACAATGAGCAGTTCTTC. Residues: CASSQGAVSYNEQFF.